The entry below describes one T cell receptor beta chain. The data were obtained in a study of shared clonotypes between healthy human individuals. The naive CD8 subset, CD45RO-negative cells positively selected for CCR7, excluded terminally differentiated effector memory CD45RA+ cells. Clones were sequenced by immunoSEQ multiplex PCR, and TCRdb holds only the in-frame ones, with some missing. The sample yields roughly 2.1 million clones, just over 90% seen once. The TCR sequence derives from a man between 18 and 29 years old in good health. Some clones in this sample may be carry-over from other donors' samples. Sequencing was performed on naive CD8+ T cells from PBMCs.

Here the CDR3 reads CAGTGEYGNTIYF. The CDR3 nucleotides are TGTGCAGGAACAGGGGAATACGGAAACACCATATATTTT. The chain couples TRBV7-9 to TRBJ1-3; TRBD1 aligns across 7 bases. The CDR3 length is 13 residues. Germline CDR1 SEHNR, CDR2 FQNEAQ (reference sequence).